Below, 25 T cell receptor beta chains from the same sample are listed, as sequenced in a study of blood T cell repertoires in COVID-19. Profiled with immunoSEQ multiplex PCR; TCRdb holds only in-frame clones, not every one. The repertoire holds 95,000 to 150,000 clones, just over 85% seen once, with roughly 1% in the top ten. Material for sequencing was peripheral blood. The source of these receptors is a woman aged 50 to 65 with active or convalescent COVID-19.

The CDR3, as DNA: TGCGCCAGCAGTCCCACGGCAGGGGGCCGGGGCTACACCTTC. Translation: CASSPTAGGRGYTF. The V and J genes are TRBV5-1 and TRBJ1-2; 8 bases match TRBD1. V gave up 5 bases and J gave up 8 bases; unmatched junction bases: 11. The CDR3 extends over 14 amino acids. Germline lookup yields CDR1 SGHRS and CDR2 YFSETQ.

CDR3 nucleotides: TGTGCCAGCAGCTTGGACTACGGGAGGGCCGGAGAGCAGTTCTTC. As protein: CASSLDYGRAGEQFF. V usage is TRBV5-4 and J usage is TRBJ2-1; 8 bases agree with TRBD2. Germline V gene sequence: CDR1 SGHNT, CDR2 YYREEE (reference sequence). Germline trimming cut 0 bases from V and 10 bases from J; bases unmatched to any gene: 9. The CDR3 spans 15 residues. Looking up the rest from reference TRBV5-4 and TRBJ2-1 gives the full variable domain: ETGVTQSPTHLIKTRGQQVTLRCSSQSGHNTVSWYQQALGQGPQFIFQYYREEENGRGNFPPRFSGLQFPNYSSELNVNALELDDSALYLCASSLDYGRAGEQFFGPGTRLTVL.

The chain recombines TRBV12-3 or TRBV12-4 with TRBJ1-6, with TRBD1 matching 7 bases. The CDR3 length is 13 residues. With 9 bases clipped from V and 6 bases from J, the junction kept 5 bases outside the gene matches. Here the CDR3 DNA reads TGTGCCAGTACAGGGGACTCTAATTCACCCCTCCACTTT. It encodes CASTGDSNSPLHF.

This clone was counted a few times. V usage is TRBV18 and J usage is TRBJ2-7; the match to TRBD2 covers 7 bases. The V gene's germline CDR1 is KGHSH and CDR2 LQKENI. The junction had 2 bases not matched to a gene; V was cut back by 3 bases and J by 3 bases. This CDR3 spans 13 amino acids. The CDR3 DNA reads TGTGCCAGCTCACCGGGACTAAACTACGAGCAGTACTTC. Residues: CASSPGLNYEQYF.

The chain is built from TRBV6-5 and TRBJ2-3, with TRBD2 as a possible D gene (6 bases). CDR3 length equals 13 residues. The V end was cut by 10 bases, the J end by 7 bases, with 18 bases between. Germline values: CDR1 MNHEY, CDR2 SVGAGI. In DNA form, the CDR3 reads TGTGCCACTCGGACGGGAGTCTGGCATACGCAGTATTTT. As protein: CATRTGVWHTQYF.

The chain uses TRBV5-1 and TRBJ1-2; a possible D gene is TRBD1 (5 bases). CDR3 length: 14 amino acids. Germline CDR1 is SGHRS and CDR2 is YFSETQ. V lost 0 bases, J lost 11 bases, and 17 bases lay in between. CDR3 residues: CASSLAGLRAGYTF. The CDR3 bases are TGCGCCAGCAGCTTGGCGGGACTGAGGGCGGGGTACACCTTC.

The chain carries TRBV28 and TRBJ1-5; D gene ambiguous. Deletions cut 2 bases from V and 3 bases from J, with 8 bases between. This CDR3 is built from 14 residues. Germline assignment: CDR1 MDHEN and CDR2 SYDVKM. CDR3 sequence: CASSLTVFNQPQHF. For the CDR3, the DNA is TGTGCCAGCAGTTTAACAGTATTCAATCAGCCCCAGCATTTT.

A single count supports this clone. This rearrangement joins TRBV28 to TRBJ2-3; 8 nucleotides line up with TRBD2. Losses at the gene ends were 5 bases for V and 5 bases for J; bases not matched to a gene: 15. The germline V gene encodes CDR1 MDHEN and CDR2 SYDVKM. The CDR3 has 17 residues. The CDR3 protein is CASSPPVNSGRRDTQYF. CDR3 bases: TGTGCCAGCAGTCCCCCAGTGAACAGCGGGAGAAGAGATACGCAGTATTTT.

The chain employs TRBV28 and TRBJ1-2; 7 positions agree with TRBD1. After removal of 5 bases from V and 4 bases from J, the junction contained 4 bases not matched to a gene. The germline V gene has CDR1 MDHEN and CDR2 SYDVKM. This CDR3 region has 13 residues. CDR3 DNA sequence: TGTGCCAGCAGTCGACAGGGACCCTATGGCTACACCTTC. This gives the protein CASSRQGPYGYTF.

V and J are TRBV12-3 or TRBV12-4 and TRBJ1-5, with a possible D match to TRBD1 (5 bases). This CDR3 is built from 13 residues. V lost 5 bases and J lost 7, with 12 bases in between. CDR3 amino acids: CASSGGVEQPQHF. The CDR3 DNA reads TGTGCCAGCAGTGGAGGGGTGGAGCAGCCCCAGCATTTT.

The rearrangement joins TRBV7-9 to TRBJ1-1, with 9 bases that match TRBD1. Germline V lookup: CDR1 SEHNR, CDR2 FQNEAQ (reference sequence). The CDR3 contains 13 residues. Trimming took 5 bases from V and 4 from J; bases not matched to a gene: 2. The CDR3 coding sequence is TGTGCCAGCAGCCAGGGACAGGGCACTGAAGCTTTCTTT. Protein: CASSQGQGTEAFF.

The chain has TRBV20-1 and TRBJ2-1; 12 bases align to TRBD2. Germline CDR1 is DFQATT and CDR2 is SNEGSKA (reference sequence). CDR3 length equals 14 residues. V shed 3 bases and J 9 bases; nucleotides not matched to a gene: 6. As DNA, the CDR3 is TGCAGTGCTAGTAAGACTAGCGGGAGAAGTGAGCAGTTCTTC. Its protein is CSASKTSGRSEQFF.

The rearrangement uses TRBV5-4 and TRBJ1-5; D is uncertain. Germline V lookup: CDR1 SGHNT, CDR2 YYREEE (reference sequence). CDR3 length: 13 amino acids. Trimming stripped 4 bases from V and 4 bases from J, with 9 bases between. The CDR3 DNA sequence: TGTGCCAGCAGCCGGGATCCGAATCAGCCCCAGCATTTT. Translation: CASSRDPNQPQHF.

The chain links TRBV5-6 to TRBJ2-3; D is ambiguous. V lost 0 bases and J lost 0, with 11 bases in between. Germline CDR1 is SGHDT and CDR2 is YYEEEE. The CDR3 contains 16 residues. The CDR3 nucleotides are TGTGCCAGCAGCTTGGCCCTACAGTCTAGCACAGATACGCAGTATTTT. Its translation is CASSLALQSSTDTQYF.

CDR3 loop: CASSLVPEGTEAFF. Written as DNA, the CDR3 is TGCGCCAGCAGCTTGGTTCCCGAGGGAACTGAAGCTTTCTTT. V is TRBV5-1 and J is TRBJ1-1; D remains unclear. Germline-derived CDR1 and CDR2 are SGHRS and YFSETQ. The CDR3 spans 14 residues. Trimming took off 0 bases at V and 5 bases at J, with 11 bases between the two ends.

This chain joins TRBV2 and TRBJ1-5, with 9 bases aligning to TRBD1. CDR3 size: 16 residues. Germline lookup yields CDR1 SNHLY and CDR2 FYNNEI. The V gene end was trimmed by 4 bases and the J gene end by 0 bases; junction bases not matched to a gene: 4. CDR3 nucleotide sequence: TGTGCCAGCAGTGCCGGGACAGGGAATAGCAATCAGCCCCAGCATTTT. Translating it yields CASSAGTGNSNQPQHF.

The CDR3 DNA reads as TGTGCCAGCAGTACAGGGACCGGCGAGCAGTACTTC. Translation gives CASSTGTGEQYF. This chain links TRBV2 with TRBJ2-7; D is possibly TRBD1 (6 bases). CDR1 and CDR2 (germline): SNHLY, FYNNEI. The CDR3 is made up of 12 amino acids. The germline V and J ends were trimmed by 5 bases and 6 bases, with 11 bases remaining between them.

This rearrangement joins TRBV19 to TRBJ1-2, with 8 positions matching TRBD1. There are 13 residues in the CDR3. The junction had 8 bases not matched to a gene; V was cut back by 9 bases and J by 5 bases. CDR1 LNHDA and CDR2 SQIVND come from the germline V gene (reference sequence). In DNA, the CDR3 is TGTGCCAGCCATCCAGGGACAGGTTATGGCTACACCTTC. Translating it yields CASHPGTGYGYTF.

This chain joins TRBV7-3 and TRBJ1-6; weak D call: TRBD1 (6 bases). Deletions cut 5 bases from V and 7 bases from J, with 12 bases between. Germline CDR1 reads SGHTA; CDR2 reads FQGTGA. The CDR3 is 14 residues long. The CDR3 DNA is TGTGCCAGCAGCGCGACAGGTCAGAATTCACCCCTCCACTTT. This translates into CASSATGQNSPLHF.

The chain is built from TRBV28 and TRBJ1-2; D uncertain. CDR1 MDHEN and CDR2 SYDVKM come from the germline V gene. Trimming cost V 6 bases and J 1 base, with 15 bases left between them. The CDR3 consists of 15 residues. CDR3 residues: CASSPGGSLNYGYTF. Here the CDR3 DNA reads TGTGCCAGCAGCCCGGGTGGCAGCCTTAACTATGGCTACACCTTC.

This chain uses TRBV2 with TRBJ2-5; 8 bases line up with TRBD1. CDR1 is SNHLY, CDR2 FYNNEI, per germline. The CDR3 runs to 15 residues. The V segment lost 6 bases and the J segment 4 bases; nucleotides outside the gene matches: 10. The CDR3 region is CASRRSWDRRETQYF. The CDR3 coding sequence is TGTGCCAGCAGGAGAAGTTGGGACAGGCGAGAGACCCAGTACTTC. Supplemented by reference TRBV2 and TRBJ2-5, the full variable domain reads EPEVTQTPSHQVTQMGQEVILRCVPISNHLYFYWYRQILGQKVEFLVSFYNNEISEKSEIFDDQFSVERPDGSNFTLKIRSTKLEDSAMYFCASRRSWDRRETQYFGPGTRLLVL.

This chain uses TRBV4-1 with TRBJ2-1, with 10 bases identical to TRBD2. Germline V gene data show CDR1 as MGHRA and CDR2 as YSYEKL. The V segment lost 1 base and the J segment 9 bases; nucleotides outside the gene matches: 6. The CDR3 sequence is 15 residues long. CDR3 sequence reads: CASSQVAPSGSEQFF. CDR3 DNA: TGCGCCAGCAGCCAAGTGGCCCCTAGCGGGAGTGAGCAGTTCTTC.

Of note for this clone: Other DNA sequences from this sample encode an identical CDR3 as well. The CDR3 DNA sequence: TGTGCCAGCAGCCTACTAGCGGGAGGGAGCGAGCAGTACTTC. It encodes CASSLLAGGSEQYF. The genes are TRBV7-2 and TRBJ2-7; 13 bases map to TRBD2. V lost 5 bases, J lost 6 bases, and 4 bases stayed unmatched. From germline, CDR1 is SGHTA and CDR2 FQGNSA. CDR3 length: 14 amino acids.

The chain combines TRBV5-6 with TRBJ2-2; D is perhaps TRBD1 (6 bases). The CDR3 consists of 14 residues. V gave up 5 bases and J gave up 5 bases, with 13 bases separating them. CDR1 is SGHDT, CDR2 YYEEEE, per germline. The CDR3 protein is CASSNPTGTGELFF. DNA of the CDR3: TGTGCCAGCAGTAACCCTACAGGGACCGGGGAGCTGTTTTTT. The variable domain in full, with the rest retrieved from reference TRBV5-6 and TRBJ2-2, is DAGVTQSPTHLIKTRGQQVTLRCSPKSGHDTVSWYQQALGQGPQFIFQYYEEEERQRGNFPDRFSGHQFPNYSSELNVNALLLGDSALYLCASSNPTGTGELFFGEGSRLTVL.

This clone appeared once. The V gene is TRBV28, the J gene TRBJ2-7, with 12 bases lining up with TRBD2. Per the germline V gene, CDR1 is MDHEN and CDR2 is SYDVKM. The trim removed 6 bases at V and 4 bases at J, leaving 4 bases unmatched. This CDR3 has 14 amino acids. CDR3 in amino acids: CASRMTSGSYEQYF. The CDR3 coding sequence is TGTGCCAGCAGAATGACTAGCGGGAGTTACGAGCAGTACTTC.